This T cell receptor (beta chain) stems from a study of post-analysis software for immune sequencing data. Regarding the study as a whole: The study found significantly lower normalized Chao1 diversity in multiple sclerosis patients than in controls. Several TRBV segments were more frequent in patients than controls; TRBV5-6, TRBV5-1 and TRBV20-1 belonged to this group.

Sequencing libraries made from TCR beta cDNA carried unique molecular identifiers. TCRdb re-called the PCR reads with MiXCR, one entry per CDR3 protein. In the table there are about 810,000 distinct CDR3 sequences, about 50% of which are singletons. CDR3 length: 16 amino acids. CDR1 MNHNY and CDR2 SVGAGI come from the germline V gene (reference sequence). Trimming shortened V by 4 bases and J by 0 bases, and 13 bases separated the two germline ends. As regards this clonotype: The antigen is unknown.

The rearrangement links TRBV6-6 to TRBJ2-4; tentative D call: TRBD1 (5 bases). The source is a girl aged 10-17 years with multiple sclerosis. Sequencing was done on a sample of blood. CDR3 region: CASSSNRNEAKNIQYF. The CDR3, as DNA: TGTGCCAGCAGTTCCAACAGGAACGAAGCCAAAAACATTCAGTACTTC.